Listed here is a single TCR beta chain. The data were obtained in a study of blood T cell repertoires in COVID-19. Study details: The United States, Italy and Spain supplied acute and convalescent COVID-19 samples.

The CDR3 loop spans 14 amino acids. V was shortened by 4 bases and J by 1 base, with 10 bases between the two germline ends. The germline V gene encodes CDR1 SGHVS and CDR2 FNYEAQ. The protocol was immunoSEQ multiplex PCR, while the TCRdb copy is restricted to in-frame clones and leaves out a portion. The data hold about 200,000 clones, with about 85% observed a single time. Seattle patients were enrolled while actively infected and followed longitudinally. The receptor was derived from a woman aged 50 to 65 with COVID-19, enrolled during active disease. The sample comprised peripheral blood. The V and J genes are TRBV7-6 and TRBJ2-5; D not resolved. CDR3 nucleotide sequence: TGTGCCAGCAGCTCGCTCCTGGCCCAAGAGACCCAGTACTTC. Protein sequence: CASSSLLAQETQYF.